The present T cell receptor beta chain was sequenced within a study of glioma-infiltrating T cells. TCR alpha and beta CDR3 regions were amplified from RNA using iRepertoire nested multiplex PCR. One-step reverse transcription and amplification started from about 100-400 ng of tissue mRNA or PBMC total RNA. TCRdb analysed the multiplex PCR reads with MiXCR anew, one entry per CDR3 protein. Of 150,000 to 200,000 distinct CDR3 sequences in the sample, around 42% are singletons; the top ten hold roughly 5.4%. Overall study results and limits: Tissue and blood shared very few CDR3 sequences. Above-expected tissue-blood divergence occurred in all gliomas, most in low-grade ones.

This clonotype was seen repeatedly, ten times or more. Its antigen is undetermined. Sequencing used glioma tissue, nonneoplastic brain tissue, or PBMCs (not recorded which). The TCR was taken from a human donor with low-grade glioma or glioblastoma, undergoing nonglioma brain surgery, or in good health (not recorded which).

CDR3: CASSLSWRANTDTQYF. The CDR3 DNA sequence: TGTGCCAGCAGTTTATCGTGGAGGGCCAACACAGATACGCAGTATTTT. V and J are TRBV28 and TRBJ2-3, with D perhaps matching TRBD2 (6 bases). Germline values: CDR1 MDHEN, CDR2 SYDVKM. V lost 1 base, J lost 2 bases, and 13 bases lay in between. The CDR3 has 16 amino acids.